These 32 T cell receptor beta chains originate from one sample sequenced in a study of cytomegalovirus exposure and HLA in healthy donors. Researchers ran the PCR with 60 Vbeta and 13 Jbeta primers. This table comes from immunoSEQ multiplex PCR, and its TCRdb copy is limited to in-frame clones, with some not included. This sample's table reports 150,000 or so clones. Sequences were obtained from PBMCs. Receptors originate from a young man in good health and CMV-seronegative.

The chain links TRBV29-1 to TRBJ2-3, with 8 bases matching TRBD2. The length of the CDR3 is 16 residues. V lost 1 base, J lost 5 bases, and 11 bases stayed unmatched. In germline, CDR1 is SQVTM, CDR2 ANQGSEA. CDR3 in DNA: TGCAGCGTTGAAGTAGGAACGGGGGGGCCAGGAGATACGCAGTATTTT. Translation: CSVEVGTGGPGDTQYF.

The chain combines TRBV27 with TRBJ2-5, with 8 bases identical to TRBD2. This CDR3 is built from 15 residues. Germline V gene data show CDR1 as MNHEY and CDR2 as SMNVEV (reference sequence). V lost 6 bases to trimming and J lost 4 bases; unmatched junction nucleotides: 10. The CDR3 here is CASSLGAGARETQYF. The CDR3 DNA is TGTGCCAGCAGCCTCGGAGCGGGAGCTCGAGAGACCCAGTACTTC.

The gene calls are TRBV7-3 and TRBJ2-2, with unresolved D. There are 14 residues in the CDR3. The germline V gene has CDR1 SGHTA and CDR2 FQGTGA. V lost 5 bases and J 2 bases, leaving 9 bases between the germline ends. The CDR3: CASSMNINTGELFF. CDR3 in DNA: TGTGCCAGCAGCATGAACATCAACACCGGGGAGCTGTTTTTT.

This chain joins TRBV5-4 and TRBJ2-6; TRBD1 aligns across 8 bases. Germline assignment: CDR1 SGHNT and CDR2 YYREEE (reference sequence). The CDR3 covers 17 residues. After removal of 5 bases from V and 1 base from J, the junction contained 8 bases not matched to a gene. This CDR3 is CASRGTGSISGANVLTF. DNA of the CDR3: TGTGCCAGCAGAGGGACAGGAAGTATTTCTGGGGCCAACGTCCTGACTTTC.

The CDR3 reads CASSLPGTGYQPQHF. DNA for the CDR3: TGTGCCAGCAGTTTGCCCGGGACAGGGTACCAGCCCCAGCATTTT. The chain couples TRBV28 to TRBJ1-5, with 9 bases lining up with TRBD1. Germline CDR1 reads MDHEN; CDR2 reads SYDVKM. The CDR3 consists of 15 residues. V lost 3 bases and J lost 7; bases outside the gene matches: 7.

The chain uses TRBV27 and TRBJ1-6, with 8 bases aligning to TRBD1. Germline assignment: CDR1 MNHEY and CDR2 SMNVEV (reference sequence). This CDR3 is built from 16 residues. The V segment lost 5 bases and the J segment 7 bases; nucleotides outside the gene matches: 10. CDR3 sequence reads: CASSTPTRGHNSPLHF. Written as DNA, the CDR3 is TGTGCCAGCAGTACCCCGACCAGGGGGCACAATTCACCCCTCCACTTT.

V gene TRBV19 combines with J gene TRBJ1-2; maybe TRBD1 (6 bases). There are 13 residues in the CDR3. CDR1 and CDR2 (germline): LNHDA, SQIVND (reference sequence). Trimming took 5 bases from V and 4 from J, leaving 11 bases between them. CDR3 in amino acids: CASSLGASYGYTF. The DNA for the CDR3 is TGTGCCAGTAGTTTGGGGGCGAGCTATGGCTACACCTTC.

Concerning this clone itself: This CDR3 is also generated by other DNA sequences in the sample. The V gene is TRBV5-1, the J gene TRBJ2-3, with D maybe TRBD1 (6 bases). The CDR3 totals 15 residues. V lost 1 base, J lost 3 bases, and 12 bases lay in between. The germline V gene has CDR1 SGHRS and CDR2 YFSETQ. The CDR3 nucleotides are TGCGCCAGCAGCTTGAGGGGGTTGGGGACAGATACGCAGTATTTT. As protein: CASSLRGLGTDTQYF.

The chain couples TRBV30 to TRBJ2-1; TRBD1 agrees at 9 bases. The germline gives CDR1 GTSNPN, CDR2 SVGIG (reference sequence). This CDR3 has 13 residues. V shed 0 bases and J 14 bases; nucleotides not matched to a gene: 8. The CDR3 nucleotides are TGTGCCTGGAGTGTAGGAAGAAGGACAGGGGAGTTCTTC. The encoded protein is CAWSVGRRTGEFF.

V gene TRBV10-1 combines with J gene TRBJ2-5; no firm D call. With 5 bases removed from V and 1 base from J, the gap between germline ends came to 8 bases. There are 13 residues in the CDR3. Germline loops: CDR1 WNHNN, CDR2 SYGVQD (reference sequence). CDR3 DNA sequence: TGCGCCAGCAGTCCCTCGTTCCAAGAGACCCAGTACTTC. Translated, it gives CASSPSFQETQYF.

Comments on this clone: Its ends do not fully match the called genes, so a read error is possible. The rearrangement joins TRBV11-2 to TRBJ2-3, with 8 bases aligning to TRBD2. There are 16 residues in the CDR3. Germline CDR1 reads SGHAT; CDR2 reads FQNNGV. As DNA, the CDR3 is TGTGCCAGCAACTTAGCCGGGAGGGCGGGAGCAGATACGCAGTATTTT. Protein product: CASNLAGRAGADTQYF.

The genes are TRBV7-2 and TRBJ1-1; unclear D gene. Trimming took 3 bases from V and 4 from J, leaving 9 bases between them. This CDR3 spans 13 amino acids. Germline CDR1 is SGHTA and CDR2 is FQGNSA. The CDR3 loop is CASSLSMSTEAFF. CDR3 nucleotides: TGTGCCAGCAGCTTGTCTATGAGCACTGAAGCTTTCTTT.

This chain uses TRBV11-2 with TRBJ2-5, with TRBD2 identical over 7 bases. J lost 7 bases, V lost 5 bases, and 10 bases had no gene match. Germline lookup yields CDR1 SGHAT and CDR2 FQNNGV. The CDR3 is made up of 14 amino acids. The CDR3 is CASSPRLGLGTQYF. DNA for the CDR3: TGTGCCAGCAGCCCCAGACTAGGACTAGGGACCCAGTACTTC.

The chain links TRBV5-5 to TRBJ2-7; 9 nucleotides match TRBD1. The CDR3 consists of 15 residues. V shed 4 bases, J shed 4 bases, and the junction held 9 bases outside the gene matches. Germline V gene data show CDR1 as SGHKS and CDR2 as YYEKEE (reference sequence). This chain's CDR3 is CASSGQGPALYEQYF. Written as DNA, the CDR3 is TGTGCCAGCAGCGGACAGGGGCCGGCCTTATACGAGCAGTACTTC.

To note about this clone: The sample carries other DNA sequences with the same CDR3. The chain combines TRBV5-1 with TRBJ2-2, with D tentatively TRBD2 (6 bases). V lost 0 bases to trimming and J lost 2 bases, with 11 bases between them. This CDR3 region has 16 residues. CDR1 and CDR2 from the germline V gene are SGHRS and YFSETQ. DNA for the CDR3: TGCGCCAGCAGCTTGGCTCTAGCGACCAACACCGGGGAGCTGTTTTTT. Its protein product is CASSLALATNTGELFF.

This chain connects TRBV28 to TRBJ2-1; D may be TRBD2 (5 bases). This CDR3 comprises 16 residues. Germline CDR1 MDHEN, CDR2 SYDVKM. V dropped 1 base and J dropped 5 bases, with 15 bases sitting between them. CDR3 nucleotide sequence: TGTGCCAGCAGTTTATCTGGGCTAGCTCGAAACAATGAGCAGTTCTTC. This sequence encodes CASSLSGLARNNEQFF.

The V call is TRBV5-1, the J call TRBJ2-7, with 9 bases aligning to TRBD1. This CDR3 is 15 amino acids long. CDR1 and CDR2 (germline): SGHRS, YFSETQ. J lost 7 bases, V lost 4 bases, and 12 bases had no gene match. The CDR3 sequence is CASSPTTGTGLEQYF. The DNA of the CDR3 is TGCGCCAGCAGCCCAACCACCGGGACAGGGTTGGAGCAGTACTTC. The whole variable domain, remainder taken from reference TRBV5-1 and TRBJ2-7, is KAGVTQTPRYLIKTRGQQVTLSCSPISGHRSVSWYQQTPGQGLQFLFEYFSETQRNKGNFPGRFSGRQFSNSRSEMNVSTLELGDSALYLCASSPTTGTGLEQYFGPGTRLTVT.

The V gene is TRBV6-1, the J gene TRBJ1-5; perhaps TRBD1 as D (6 bases). With 6 bases removed from V and 0 bases from J, the gap between germline ends came to 12 bases. Germline assignment: CDR1 MNHNS and CDR2 SASEGT. This CDR3 contains 15 residues. In DNA form, the CDR3 reads TGTGCCAGCAGCCTTGAGGGGGTTAGCAATCAGCCCCAGCATTTT. The encoded protein is CASSLEGVSNQPQHF.

This chain joins TRBV9 and TRBJ2-1; 14 bases match TRBD2. The CDR3 runs to 18 residues. Trimming removed 3 bases from V and 9 bases from J; junction bases left unmatched: 14. Germline-derived CDR1 and CDR2 are SGDLS and YYNGEE. CDR3 in DNA: TGTGCCAGCAGCGCCCAAGTAGGACTAGCGGGGGGCCGTACTGAGCAGTTCTTC. This codes for CASSAQVGLAGGRTEQFF. The whole variable domain, remainder taken from reference TRBV9 and TRBJ2-1, is DSGVTQTPKHLITATGQRVTLRCSPRSGDLSVYWYQQSLDQGLQFLIQYYNGEERAKGNILERFSAQQFPDLHSELNLSSLELGDSALYFCASSAQVGLAGGRTEQFFGPGTRLTVL.

This chain connects TRBV9 to TRBJ1-4; D gene uncertain. V lost 0 bases and J 4 bases, leaving 10 bases between the germline ends. Germline CDR1 is SGDLS and CDR2 is YYNGEE. The CDR3 extends over 15 amino acids. DNA for the CDR3: TGTGCCAGCAGCGTAGCGGAGTTCTATAATGAAAAACTGTTTTTT. It specifies CASSVAEFYNEKLFF.

The chain combines TRBV5-6 with TRBJ1-1; D possibly corresponds to TRBD1 (5 bases). The CDR3 runs to 17 residues. Trimming left V 0 bases short and J 0 bases short, with 15 bases between. Per the germline V gene, CDR1 is SGHDT and CDR2 is YYEEEE. The CDR3 reads CASSLGVPGHLNTEAFF. As DNA, the CDR3 is TGTGCCAGCAGCTTGGGAGTCCCCGGACATCTGAACACTGAAGCTTTCTTT.

This chain connects TRBV28 to TRBJ1-1; the D gene is possibly TRBD1 (6 bases). CDR3 length: 16 amino acids. Trimming left V 4 bases short and J 2 bases short, with 17 bases between. The germline gives CDR1 MDHEN, CDR2 SYDVKM. This CDR3 is CASSSNERTDNTEAFF. CDR3 bases: TGTGCCAGCAGTTCGAACGAAAGGACAGACAACACTGAAGCTTTCTTT.

The chain couples TRBV5-6 to TRBJ1-1; TRBD1 matches at 10 bases. The CDR3 spans 16 residues. The V and J ends lost 4 bases and 2 bases, in that order; junction bases with no gene match: 8. The V gene's germline CDR1 is SGHDT and CDR2 YYEEEE. CDR3 DNA: TGTGCCAGCAGCCTGGGACAGGGGACCCTTAACACTGAAGCTTTCTTT. This codes for CASSLGQGTLNTEAFF. The full variable domain, with the rest looked up from reference TRBV5-6 and TRBJ1-1, is DAGVTQSPTHLIKTRGQQVTLRCSPKSGHDTVSWYQQALGQGPQFIFQYYEEEERQRGNFPDRFSGHQFPNYSSELNVNALLLGDSALYLCASSLGQGTLNTEAFFGQGTRLTVV.

The V call is TRBV27, the J call TRBJ2-5; 10 positions match TRBD2. The CDR3 has 16 residues. The germline gives CDR1 MNHEY, CDR2 SMNVEV (reference sequence). V trimming: 6 bases; J trimming: 4 bases; junction bases outside the gene matches: 11. The CDR3 DNA is TGTGCCAGCAGGACGACTAGCGGGTTTAGTGTAGAGACCCAGTACTTC. Residues: CASRTTSGFSVETQYF.

The chain recombines TRBV28 with TRBJ1-5; D remains unclear. Trimming took 4 bases from V and 10 from J, leaving 14 bases between them. The CDR3 loop spans 13 amino acids. Per germline, CDR1 MDHEN and CDR2 SYDVKM. CDR3 region: CASSSSGPSPQHF. CDR3 sequence (DNA): TGTGCCAGCAGTTCTTCAGGCCCAAGCCCCCAGCATTTT.

This chain links TRBV5-4 with TRBJ1-2; 9 bases agree with TRBD1. This CDR3 is built from 16 residues. V lost 0 bases to trimming and J lost 3 bases; unmatched junction nucleotides: 6. CDR1 and CDR2 from the germline V gene are SGHNT and YYREEE (reference sequence). The CDR3 sequence is CASSLGSQGADYGYTF. The CDR3 region has the DNA TGTGCCAGCAGCTTGGGTTCACAGGGGGCGGACTATGGCTACACCTTC.

V usage is TRBV10-3 and J usage is TRBJ2-4; 7 bases map to TRBD1. V trimming: 6 bases; J trimming: 7 bases; junction bases outside the gene matches: 6. Germline CDR1 and CDR2: ENHRY and SYGVKD. This CDR3 spans 13 amino acids. The CDR3 loop is CAISDRDTNIQYF. The CDR3 DNA sequence: TGTGCCATCAGCGACAGGGATACCAACATTCAGTACTTC.

The V and J genes are TRBV5-8 and TRBJ2-5; 12 nucleotides agree with TRBD2. CDR1 and CDR2 (germline): SGHTS, YDEGEE. V shed 1 base and J 5 bases; nucleotides not matched to a gene: 6. The CDR3 runs 16 residues. The CDR3 region is CASSLPSGRVEETQYF. The DNA for the CDR3 is TGTGCCAGCAGCTTGCCTAGCGGGAGGGTGGAGGAGACCCAGTACTTC.

V is TRBV5-6 and J is TRBJ2-7; perhaps TRBD1 as D (6 bases). V gave up 2 bases and J gave up 1 base, with 13 bases separating them. The CDR3 totals 15 residues. Germline V lookup: CDR1 SGHDT, CDR2 YYEEEE. The DNA of the CDR3 is TGTGCCAGCAGCTTAGAACAGGGTAGATCCTACGAGCAGTACTTC. This translates into CASSLEQGRSYEQYF.

The V call is TRBV9, the J call TRBJ2-2; TRBD2 matches at 13 bases. The CDR3 is 18 amino acids. Germline assignment: CDR1 SGDLS and CDR2 YYNGEE. With 3 bases clipped from V and 4 bases from J, the junction kept 9 bases outside the gene matches. This CDR3 is CASSAKGGLAGVTGELFF. The CDR3 DNA is TGTGCCAGCAGCGCAAAGGGAGGACTAGCGGGAGTCACCGGGGAGCTGTTTTTT.

The V call is TRBV27, the J call TRBJ1-1; D ambiguous. The germline V and J ends were trimmed by 0 bases and 5 bases, with 7 bases remaining between them. Germline V gene sequence: CDR1 MNHEY, CDR2 SMNVEV (reference sequence). There are 13 residues in the CDR3. The CDR3 reads CASSLSRGTEAFF. The CDR3 DNA is TGTGCCAGCAGTTTATCGCGCGGAACTGAAGCTTTCTTT.

The CDR3 nucleotides read TGTGCCAGCGAGGCGGGGACAGGCAACACCGGGGAGCTGTTTTTT. This translates into CASEAGTGNTGELFF. The chain couples TRBV2 to TRBJ2-2, with 8 nucleotides matching TRBD1. Germline values: CDR1 SNHLY, CDR2 FYNNEI. The ends lost 8 bases at V and 2 bases at J; junction bases unmatched: 7. The CDR3 contains 15 residues. The full variable domain, rest sourced from reference TRBV2 and TRBJ2-2, is EPEVTQTPSHQVTQMGQEVILRCVPISNHLYFYWYRQILGQKVEFLVSFYNNEISEKSEIFDDQFSVERPDGSNFTLKIRSTKLEDSAMYFCASEAGTGNTGELFFGEGSRLTVL.